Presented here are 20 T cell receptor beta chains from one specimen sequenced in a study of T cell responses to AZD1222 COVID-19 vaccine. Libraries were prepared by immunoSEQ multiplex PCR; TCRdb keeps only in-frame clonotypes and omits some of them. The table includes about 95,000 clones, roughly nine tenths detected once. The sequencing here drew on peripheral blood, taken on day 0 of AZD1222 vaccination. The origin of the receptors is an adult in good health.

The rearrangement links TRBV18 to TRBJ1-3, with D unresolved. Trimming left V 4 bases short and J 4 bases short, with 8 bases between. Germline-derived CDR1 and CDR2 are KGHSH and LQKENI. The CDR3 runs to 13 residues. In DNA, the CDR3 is TGTGCCAGCTCACGGGCGGCCGGAAACACCATATATTTT. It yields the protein CASSRAAGNTIYF.

The CDR3 protein is CASSLGEKLFF. In DNA form, the CDR3 reads TGTGCCAGCAGTTTGGGAGAAAAACTGTTTTTT. The rearrangement links TRBV12-3 or TRBV12-4 to TRBJ1-4; D is unclear. The CDR3 loop spans 11 amino acids. The V and J ends lost 3 bases and 8 bases respectively, with 4 bases between them.

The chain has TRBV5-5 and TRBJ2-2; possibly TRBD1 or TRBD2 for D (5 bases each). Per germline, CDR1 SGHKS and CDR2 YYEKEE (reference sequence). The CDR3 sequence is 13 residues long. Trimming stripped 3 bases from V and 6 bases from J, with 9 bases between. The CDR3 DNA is TGTGCCAGCAGCTCAGGGACGCCCGGGGAGCTGTTTTTT. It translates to CASSSGTPGELFF. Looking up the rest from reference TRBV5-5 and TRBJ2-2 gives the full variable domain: DAGVTQSPTHLIKTRGQQVTLRCSPISGHKSVSWYQQVLGQGPQFIFQYYEKEERGRGNFPDRFSARQFPNYSSELNVNALLLGDSALYLCASSSGTPGELFFGEGSRLTVL.

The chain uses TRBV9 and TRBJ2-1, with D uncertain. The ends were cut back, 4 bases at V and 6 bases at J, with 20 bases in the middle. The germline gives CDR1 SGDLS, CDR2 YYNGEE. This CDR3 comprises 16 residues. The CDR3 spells CASSPFTAVLVNEQFF. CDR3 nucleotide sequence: TGTGCCAGCAGCCCTTTTACGGCCGTCCTCGTCAATGAGCAGTTCTTC.

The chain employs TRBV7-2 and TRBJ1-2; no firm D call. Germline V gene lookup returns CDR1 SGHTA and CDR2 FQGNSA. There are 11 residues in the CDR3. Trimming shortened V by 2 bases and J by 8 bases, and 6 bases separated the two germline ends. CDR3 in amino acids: CASSLTLGYTF. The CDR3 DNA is TGTGCCAGCAGCTTAACGCTGGGCTACACCTTC.

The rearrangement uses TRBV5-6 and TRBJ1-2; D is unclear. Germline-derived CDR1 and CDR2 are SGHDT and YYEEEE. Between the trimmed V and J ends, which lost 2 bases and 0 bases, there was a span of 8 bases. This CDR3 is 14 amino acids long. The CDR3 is CASSFGTANYGYTF. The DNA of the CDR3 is TGTGCCAGCAGCTTTGGTACAGCTAACTATGGCTACACCTTC.

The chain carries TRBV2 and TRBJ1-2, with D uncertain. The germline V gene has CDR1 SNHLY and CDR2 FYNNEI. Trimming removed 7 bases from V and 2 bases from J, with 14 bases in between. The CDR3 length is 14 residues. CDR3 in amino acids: CASTPAGGNYGYTF. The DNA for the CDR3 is TGTGCCAGCACCCCCGCCGGAGGCAACTATGGCTACACCTTC.

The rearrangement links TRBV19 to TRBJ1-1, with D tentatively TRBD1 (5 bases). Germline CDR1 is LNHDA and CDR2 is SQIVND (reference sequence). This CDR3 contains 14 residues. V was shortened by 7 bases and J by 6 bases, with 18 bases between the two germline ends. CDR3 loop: CASITFGGRAEAFF. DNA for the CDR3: TGTGCCAGTATAACGTTCGGGGGGAGAGCTGAAGCTTTCTTT. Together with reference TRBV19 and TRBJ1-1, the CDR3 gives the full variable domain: DGGITQSPKYLFRKEGQNVTLSCEQNLNHDAMYWYRQDPGQGLRLIYYSQIVNDFQKGDIAEGYSVSREKKESFPLTVTSAQKNPTAFYLCASITFGGRAEAFFGQGTRLTVV.

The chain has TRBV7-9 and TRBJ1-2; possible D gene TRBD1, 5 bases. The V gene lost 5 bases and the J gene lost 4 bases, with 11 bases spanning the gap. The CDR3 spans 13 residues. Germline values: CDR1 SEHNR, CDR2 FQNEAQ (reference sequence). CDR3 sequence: CASSPGGPYGYTF. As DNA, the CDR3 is TGTGCCAGCAGCCCCGGGGGACCCTATGGCTACACCTTC.

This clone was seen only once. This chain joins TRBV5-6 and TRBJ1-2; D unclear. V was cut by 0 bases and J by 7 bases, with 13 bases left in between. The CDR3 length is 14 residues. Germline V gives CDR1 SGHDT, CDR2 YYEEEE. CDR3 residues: CASSLGAALGGYTF. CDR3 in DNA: TGTGCCAGCAGCTTGGGGGCAGCCCTTGGTGGCTACACCTTC.

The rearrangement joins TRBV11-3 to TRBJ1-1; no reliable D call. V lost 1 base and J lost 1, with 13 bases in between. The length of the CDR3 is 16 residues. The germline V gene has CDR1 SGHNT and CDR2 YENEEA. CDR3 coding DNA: TGTGCCAGCAGCTTAGGCTCCGGGCGAGAGAACACTGAAGCTTTCTTT. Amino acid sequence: CASSLGSGRENTEAFF.

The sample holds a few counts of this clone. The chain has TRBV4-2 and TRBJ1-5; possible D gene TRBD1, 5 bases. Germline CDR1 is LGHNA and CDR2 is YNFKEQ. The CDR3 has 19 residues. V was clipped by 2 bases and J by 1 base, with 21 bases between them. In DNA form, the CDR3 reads TGTGCCAGCAGCCAACAGGAGGGGAGAAGCAGAAGAAGCAATCAGCCCCAGCATTTT. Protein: CASSQQEGRSRRSNQPQHF.

The CDR3 spells CASSLTQGAYTF. Written as DNA, the CDR3 is TGTGCCAGCAGCCTGACCCAGGGGGCCTACACCTTC. J is TRBJ1-2 and V is TRBV5-6; TRBD1 matches 8 bases. From germline, CDR1 is SGHDT and CDR2 YYEEEE. This CDR3 is 12 amino acids long. V lost 4 bases to trimming and J lost 10 bases; unmatched junction nucleotides: 6. Complete variable domain (other parts from reference TRBV5-6 and TRBJ1-2): DAGVTQSPTHLIKTRGQQVTLRCSPKSGHDTVSWYQQALGQGPQFIFQYYEEEERQRGNFPDRFSGHQFPNYSSELNVNALLLGDSALYLCASSLTQGAYTFGSGTRLTVV.

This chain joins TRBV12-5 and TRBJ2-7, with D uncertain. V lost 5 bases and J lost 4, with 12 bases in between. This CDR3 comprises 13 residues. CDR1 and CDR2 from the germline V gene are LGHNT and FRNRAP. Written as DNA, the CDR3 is TGTGCTAGTGGTCCGGGCGCGGATTACGAGCAGTACTTC. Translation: CASGPGADYEQYF.

Here the CDR3 DNA reads TGTGCCAGCAACCGGGACAGGAATTCACCCCTCCACTTT. It encodes CASNRDRNSPLHF. The chain employs TRBV6-5 and TRBJ1-6, with 8 bases fitting TRBD1. J lost 7 bases, V lost 7 bases, and 3 bases had no gene match. The CDR3 has 13 residues. Germline V gene sequence: CDR1 MNHEY, CDR2 SVGAGI.

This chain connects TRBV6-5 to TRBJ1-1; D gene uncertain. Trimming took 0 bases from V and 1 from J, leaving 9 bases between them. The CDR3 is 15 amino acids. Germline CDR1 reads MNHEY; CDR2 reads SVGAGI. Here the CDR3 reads CASSYSRWGNTEAFF. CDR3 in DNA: TGTGCCAGCAGTTACTCCCGTTGGGGGAACACTGAAGCTTTCTTT.

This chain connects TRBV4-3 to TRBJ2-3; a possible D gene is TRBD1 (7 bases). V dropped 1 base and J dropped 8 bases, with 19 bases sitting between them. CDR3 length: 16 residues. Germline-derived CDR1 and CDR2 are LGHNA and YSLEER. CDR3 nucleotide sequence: TGCGCCAGCAGCCAAGTCGGAGGGGGCCTAGCCGGTACGCAGTATTTT. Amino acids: CASSQVGGGLAGTQYF.

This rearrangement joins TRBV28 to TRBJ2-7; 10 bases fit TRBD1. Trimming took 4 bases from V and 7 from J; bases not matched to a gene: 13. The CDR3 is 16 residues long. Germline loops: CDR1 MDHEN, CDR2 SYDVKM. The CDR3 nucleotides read TGTGCCAGCAGTTCACCCCGGGACAGGGGTATAGGAGAGCAGTACTTC. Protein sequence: CASSSPRDRGIGEQYF.

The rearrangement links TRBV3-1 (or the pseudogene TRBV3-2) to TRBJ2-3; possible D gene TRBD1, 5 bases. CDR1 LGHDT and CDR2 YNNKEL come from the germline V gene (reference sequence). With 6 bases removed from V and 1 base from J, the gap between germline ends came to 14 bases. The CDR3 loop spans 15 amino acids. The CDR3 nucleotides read TGTGCCAGCAGGCCGACAGTTTCAGGCACAGATACGCAGTATTTT. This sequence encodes CASRPTVSGTDTQYF.

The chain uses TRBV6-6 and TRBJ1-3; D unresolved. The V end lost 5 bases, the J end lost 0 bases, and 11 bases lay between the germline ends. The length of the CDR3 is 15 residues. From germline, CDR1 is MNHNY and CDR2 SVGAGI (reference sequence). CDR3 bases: TGTGCCAGCAGTAAGATACTCAGCTCTGGAAACACCATATATTTT. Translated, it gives CASSKILSSGNTIYF.